Detailed here is one T cell receptor beta chain. Alongside a J-beta primer mix, a sample-barcoded 5' primer served in a second PCR lasting about 7 to 12 cycles. All samples gave at least 3 million CDR3-containing paired-end reads. MiXCR, run by TCRdb on the 5' RACE reads, gives a single entry per CDR3 protein. This table has about 640,000 distinct CDR3 sequences, approximately 50% appearing once. The study recruited healthy Caucasian donors from Russia who were aged about 6 to 95. The CDR3 has 16 residues. Between the trimmed V and J ends, which lost 0 bases and 1 base, there was a span of 12 bases. From germline, CDR1 is WNHNN and CDR2 SYGVQD (reference sequence). This record comes from a study of blood T cells in healthy people across ages.

The source material was blood. The TCR sequence derives from a man aged 60-69 years in good health. This rearrangement joins TRBV10-1 to TRBJ2-5; D is unresolved. In DNA form, the CDR3 reads TGCGCCAGCAGTGAGTCGATAGGACCTTCCCAAGAGACCCAGTACTTC. Protein product: CASSESIGPSQETQYF.